Listed below are T cell receptor beta chains from one sample, sequenced in a study of memory CD4+ T cells and cytomegalovirus serostatus. Sequencing used immunoSEQ multiplex PCR; TCRdb keeps in-frame clones, though not all of them. Among tens of thousands of clones listed, roughly 75% were seen once. Input material: memory CD4+ T cells from blood. These receptors were obtained from an adult in good health and CMV-seronegative. CDR3s include the opening cysteine and the closing phenylalanine or tryptophan. The D gene is left open where the match is weak. Clone size is shown for a subset of rows, as once, few, many or a class of expanded clone.

TRBD2 TRBJ2-4 . TRBV14 TGTGCCAGCAGCCCTAAGGGCGGGAGGTCGAACATTCAGTACTTC CASSPKGGRSNIQYF
. TRBJ2-1 . TRBV18 TGTGCCAGCTCACCATATGTCCAGAGGCAGTTCTTC CASSPYVQRQFF
. TRBJ1-4 . TRBV6-6 TGTGCCACACTTCCCGGGGGCACAAATGAAAAACTGTTTTTT CATLPGGTNEKLFF
. TRBJ2-3 . TRBV5-1 TGCGCCAGCAGCTTGGTCGGCGGAAGCACAGATACGCAGTATTTT CASSLVGGSTDTQYF
. TRBJ1-3 few TRBV6-1 TGTGCCAGCAGTGAGGGACTTTTCTCTGGAAACACCATATATTTT CASSEGLFSGNTIYF
TRBD2 TRBJ2-5 . TRBV7-2 TGTGCCAGCAGTCCTCGATCGGGAGGGCGAGAGACCCAGTACTTC CASSPRSGGRETQYF
TRBD1 TRBJ2-2 once TRBV30 TGTGCCTGGAGGGGGACAGGGAACACCGGGGAGCTGTTTTTT CAWRGTGNTGELFF
TRBD1 TRBJ2-2 . TRBV5-1 TGCGCCAGCAGCCTCAGGGGGCCGGAGGGGGACGGGGAGCTGTTTTTT CASSLRGPEGDGELFF
. TRBJ2-3 . TRBV9 TGTGCCAGCAGCGTAGGTGGGGCCGGCACAGATACGCAGTATTTT CASSVGGAGTDTQYF
. TRBJ2-7 few TRBV28 TGTGCCAGCAGTCCTCGGACTACCTACGAGCAGTACTTC CASSPRTTYEQYF
TRBD1 TRBJ2-1 . TRBV29-1 TGCAGCGTTGACCATCAGGGGGCGAGCAATGAGCAGTTCTTC CSVDHQGASNEQFF
TRBD2 TRBJ2-1 few TRBV6-1 TGTGCCAGCAGTCCCGGGACTAGCTTCAATGAGCAGTTCTTC CASSPGTSFNEQFF
TRBD1 TRBJ1-4 . TRBV2 TGTGCCAGCAGGGACAATATCAGGGGGCAAAGTGAAAAACTGTTTTTT CASRDNIRGQSEKLFF
. TRBJ1-4 . TRBV7-2 TGTGCCAGCAGCTTAATATTGGGCCAGGGACGGGGTACTAATGAAAAACTGTTTTTT CASSLILGQGRGTNEKLFF
TRBD1 TRBJ1-2 . TRBV6-5 TGTGCCAGCAGGGGAACAGGGGTAGGAAACTATGGCTACACCTTC CASRGTGVGNYGYTF